The present entry profiles one TCR beta chain with its context. This receptor's antigen is unknown. Base qualities are not provided; no much larger clone lies one nucleotide away. The sample originates from a study of blood T cell repertoires in COVID-19 (dated by TCRdb to about 2020). Concerning the study at large: Samples covering the acute and convalescent phases of COVID-19 were provided by collaborators in the United States, Italy and Spain. Subjects who had been exposed to COVID-19, were actively infected with it, or had recovered from it provided the deeply sampled blood TCRbeta repertoires that made up the dataset. Where available, HLA class I and class II types were taken from metadata supplied by the sample provider and were not determined by assay-based typing. A de-identified subject ID, COVID-19 status, age in years and sex were almost always included in the sample metadata. The repertoires were released in a freely available public database meant as a resource for research on the immune response to SARS-CoV-2. The prospective study material was composed of cDNA or gDNA derived from T cells, B-cell-depleted T cells, or PBMCs. The samples were drawn from the first 160 participants of the ongoing ImmuneRACE study and from more than 1,000 subjects provided by 6 global collaborators.

TCRbeta CDR3 regions were amplified from genomic DNA using the immunoSEQ Assay, a bias-controlled multiplex PCR. Turning to the authors' computational methods: Nucleated cell counts per sample were estimated from amplification of reference gene primers within the assay. To quantify the absolute abundance of each unique TCRbeta CDR3 rearrangement, sequence reads were collapsed and filtered. Productive Simpson clonality was computed per sample as the square root of Simpson's diversity index over productive rearrangements. This is the immuneACCESS table as TCRdb keeps it, with only in-frame sequences that have V and J called. A part of the clones is gone; compared with another copy, unresolved V genes explain less than half, and the rest is unexplained. V, J and clone size derive from that table, while D and trimming were established from the DNA sequence. For this sample the table gives around 84,000 clones, of which around 82% were detected only once. The ten largest clones take up roughly a third of the sample.

The CDR3 spans 16 residues, from the cysteine through the phenylalanine. The kept DNA is CDR3 alone, 48 bases in frame from the first base. Per the germline V gene, MNHEY is the CDR1 and SVGEGT is the CDR2. Compared with germline, V lacks 0 bases and J lacks 3 bases; bases without a gene match: 6. The paper's findings and limits, for the study overall: Clinical and demographic metadata were provided uncurated, with the amount varying by source and participant.

At one collaborating source in Seattle, patients were enrolled during active infection and were followed longitudinally through the course of disease. Each collaborating institution followed its own protocols to collect whole blood in K2EDTA tubes. For TCRbeta analysis, collaborator samples were shipped as frozen whole blood, as isolated PBMCs, or as DNA extracted from either sample type. The clonotype was recovered from a man aged 55 to 70 with COVID-19, enrolled during active disease. The specimen sequenced was peripheral blood. The chain employs TRBV6-2 or TRBV6-3 and TRBJ2-3; 7 nucleotides in the junction match TRBD2. The nucleotide sequence is TGTGCCAGCAGTTACTCCCTAGCGGATTTTACAGATACGCAGTATTTT. It codes for CASSYSLADFTDTQYF.